The subject of this entry is one TCR beta chain. The antigen remains unidentified. This CDR3 is built from 17 residues. The V gene's germline CDR1 is SGHNT and CDR2 YYREEE (reference sequence). With V trimmed by 0 bases and J by 1 base, 6 bases remained unmatched. The data originate from a study of cytomegalovirus exposure and HLA in healthy donors. This table comes from immunoSEQ multiplex PCR, and its TCRdb copy is limited to in-frame clones, with some not included. The top ten clones hold less than 4.5% of a sample with about 120,000 clones, approximately 91% of them seen once. Findings and limits, study-wide: The investigators catalogued 164 TCR beta chains as cytomegalovirus-associated. In vitro experiments confirmed that a few CMV-associated chains were specific for CMV antigens. Both high specificity and high sensitivity reportedly marked the classifier's diagnosis of cytomegalovirus status.

V is TRBV5-4 and J is TRBJ2-1; 8 bases are shared with TRBD2. Sequencing was carried out using PBMCs. The clonotype originates from a man aged 18 to 35 in good health and CMV-seropositive. CDR3 sequence reads: CASSLANSGGSYNEQFF. In DNA, the CDR3 is TGTGCCAGCAGCTTGGCCAACAGCGGGGGATCCTACAATGAGCAGTTCTTC.